A selection of T cell receptor beta chains follows, all from one sample in a study of a mutant IDH1 vaccine in newly diagnosed glioma. TCRdb keeps only in-frame clones here, not all; method: immunoSEQ multiplex PCR. The table lists about 85,000 clones, under 90% of them singletons. Their specific antigens are unknown. Specimen: PBMCs, collected from a glioma patient whose treatment included an IDH1 peptide vaccine. The receptors here all came from a woman aged 50 to 60 with glioma. The CDR3 runs from the conserved cysteine through the conserved F or W. Each record gives: J gene, V gene, CDR3 protein.

j_gene: TRBJ1-3
v_gene: TRBV6-5
CDR3aa: CASSYFGPPRDTIYF

j_gene: TRBJ2-1
v_gene: TRBV9
CDR3aa: CASSGRTSGDYNEQFF

j_gene: TRBJ2-3
v_gene: TRBV5-1
CDR3aa: CASSLANADTQYF

j_gene: TRBJ1-1
v_gene: TRBV28
CDR3aa: CASSSTDRVNTEAFF

j_gene: TRBJ2-5
v_gene: TRBV28
CDR3aa: CASRGAELLETQYF

j_gene: TRBJ2-7
v_gene: TRBV4-1
CDR3aa: CASSHPRSYEQYF

j_gene: TRBJ1-6
v_gene: TRBV27
CDR3aa: CASSWDSYNSPLHF

j_gene: TRBJ2-1
v_gene: TRBV23-1
CDR3aa: CASSPRPWRLSSYNEQFF

j_gene: TRBJ1-1
v_gene: TRBV5-1
CDR3aa: CASLPGTSTFQNTEAFF

j_gene: TRBJ2-5
v_gene: TRBV27
CDR3aa: CASSAWDRRAETQYF

j_gene: TRBJ2-7
v_gene: TRBV28
CDR3aa: CASRLLAGDIYEQYF

j_gene: TRBJ2-7
v_gene: TRBV7-8
CDR3aa: CASSSTGSPYEQYF

j_gene: TRBJ2-5
v_gene: TRBV9
CDR3aa: CASSVGVKGRQETQYF

j_gene: TRBJ1-2
v_gene: TRBV11-2
CDR3aa: CASTPAGRNYGYTF

j_gene: TRBJ2-1
v_gene: TRBV28
CDR3aa: CATNLSNNEQFF

j_gene: TRBJ1-3
v_gene: TRBV28
CDR3aa: CASSLRISGNTIYF

j_gene: TRBJ2-1
v_gene: TRBV7-8
CDR3aa: CASSTDPQRGGRNEQFF

j_gene: TRBJ2-7
v_gene: TRBV30
CDR3aa: CAWSRQGEYEQYF

j_gene: TRBJ2-7
v_gene: TRBV12-5
CDR3aa: CASGGTSAPYEQYF

j_gene: TRBJ1-6
v_gene: TRBV11-2
CDR3aa: CASSPRRTSSYNSPLHF

j_gene: TRBJ2-7
v_gene: TRBV5-1
CDR3aa: CASSLGSEGYEQYF

j_gene: TRBJ2-3
v_gene: TRBV5-1
CDR3aa: CASFRQGADTQYF

j_gene: TRBJ1-1
v_gene: TRBV9
CDR3aa: CASSASGKVNTEAFF

j_gene: TRBJ2-2
v_gene: TRBV27
CDR3aa: CASSYDGRGYTGELFF

j_gene: TRBJ2-2
v_gene: TRBV27
CDR3aa: CATSRMNGELFF

j_gene: TRBJ2-7
v_gene: TRBV5-1
CDR3aa: CASDSGTGYDEQYF

j_gene: TRBJ2-7
v_gene: TRBV27
CDR3aa: CASSFRGTRRGVQYF

j_gene: TRBJ1-3
v_gene: TRBV30
CDR3aa: CAFNVASGNTIYF

j_gene: TRBJ1-5
v_gene: TRBV27
CDR3aa: CASSRDRGLQPQHF

j_gene: TRBJ2-7
v_gene: TRBV2
CDR3aa: CASLEARERYEQYF

j_gene: TRBJ1-1
v_gene: TRBV9
CDR3aa: CASSRGPNTEAFF

j_gene: TRBJ2-2
v_gene: TRBV9
CDR3aa: CASSVAPGTGLRELFF

j_gene: TRBJ2-7
v_gene: TRBV4-2
CDR3aa: CASSSRASGSYEQYF

j_gene: TRBJ2-7
v_gene: TRBV9
CDR3aa: CASSVGLQGTEQYF

j_gene: TRBJ2-7
v_gene: TRBV5-1
CDR3aa: CASSLALAGVWEQYF

j_gene: TRBJ2-1
v_gene: TRBV28
CDR3aa: CASNVGGTVYNEQFF

j_gene: TRBJ1-2
v_gene: TRBV28
CDR3aa: CASSFEGARGYTF

j_gene: TRBJ2-7
v_gene: TRBV27
CDR3aa: CASTYGTGGNYEQYF

j_gene: TRBJ2-7
v_gene: TRBV10-3
CDR3aa: CAIRELRVVSSSYEQYF

j_gene: TRBJ2-3
v_gene: TRBV6-5
CDR3aa: CASSSTSGTQYF

j_gene: TRBJ2-7
v_gene: TRBV9
CDR3aa: CASSVASGSNEQYF

j_gene: TRBJ2-7
v_gene: TRBV5-6
CDR3aa: CASSPAGGLAYEQYF

j_gene: TRBJ2-5
v_gene: TRBV5-6
CDR3aa: CASSLARGETQYF